These 13 T cell receptor beta chains were sequenced from one sample in a study of shared clonotypes between healthy human individuals. Assay: immunoSEQ multiplex PCR; the TCRdb copy retains only in-frame clones and omits some. The data contain 2 million to 2.5 million clones, 92% of them singletons. Sequenced input: naive CD4+ T cells from PBMCs. Subset in this sample: CD45RA+ positively selected. The receptors stem from a young man in good health. Some clones in this sample may be carry-over from other donors' samples.

This clone was observed a single time. The chain has TRBV5-1 and TRBJ2-1; tentatively, D is TRBD1 (5 bases). This CDR3 has 16 amino acids. Germline CDR1 and CDR2: SGHRS and YFSETQ. The ends were cut back, 3 bases at V and 0 bases at J, with 13 bases in the middle. In DNA form, the CDR3 reads TGCGCCAGCAGCTCTTTTCAGGGAAGCTCCTACAATGAGCAGTTCTTC. This sequence encodes CASSSFQGSSYNEQFF.

This chain links TRBV27 with TRBJ2-3; TRBD2 matches at 7 bases. V lost 3 bases to trimming and J lost 7 bases; unmatched junction nucleotides: 7. Germline V gene data show CDR1 as MNHEY and CDR2 as SMNVEV (reference sequence). CDR3 length: 14 amino acids. Here the CDR3 DNA reads TGTGCCAGCAGTTTTCGGGAGGACGGGAATACGCAGTATTTT. This gives the protein CASSFREDGNTQYF.

V is TRBV7-2 and J is TRBJ2-7, with D maybe TRBD1 (6 bases). Germline V gene data show CDR1 as SGHTA and CDR2 as FQGNSA. Trimming stripped 5 bases from V and 3 bases from J, with 14 bases between. The CDR3 covers 14 residues. In nucleotides, the CDR3 is TGTGCCAGCAGCCAGACGACAGGCGGCTACGAGCAGTACTTC. Translation gives CASSQTTGGYEQYF. The full variable domain, with the rest looked up from reference TRBV7-2 and TRBJ2-7, is GAGVSQSPSNKVTEKGKDVELRCDPISGHTALYWYRQSLGQGLEFLIYFQGNSAPDKSGLPSDRFSAERTGGSVSTLTIQRTQQEDSAVYLCASSQTTGGYEQYFGPGTRLTVT.

J is TRBJ2-7 and V is TRBV5-6, with D unresolved. Germline assignment: CDR1 SGHDT and CDR2 YYEEEE. Trimming pared 3 bases from V and 7 bases from J, leaving 14 bases between. This CDR3 contains 13 residues. CDR3 sequence: CASSSSPPGEQYF. CDR3 sequence (DNA): TGTGCCAGCAGCTCTTCTCCGCCTGGGGAGCAGTACTTC.

The chain has TRBV5-1 and TRBJ2-5; D unresolved. Germline V gene sequence: CDR1 SGHRS, CDR2 YFSETQ. The length of the CDR3 is 13 residues. The germline V and J ends were trimmed by 0 bases and 5 bases, with 8 bases remaining between them. The chain's CDR3 is CASSLDGRETQYF. The CDR3 nucleotides read TGCGCCAGCAGCTTGGACGGTAGGGAGACCCAGTACTTC.

The J gene is TRBJ1-6, the V gene TRBV28; weak D call: TRBD1 (6 bases). Germline V gene lookup returns CDR1 MDHEN and CDR2 SYDVKM. The CDR3 is 14 residues long. V lost 3 bases, J lost 7 bases, and 10 bases lay in between. This CDR3 reads CASSFGGRNSPLHF. CDR3 DNA sequence: TGTGCCAGCAGTTTCGGGGGCAGGAATTCACCCCTCCACTTT.

This chain joins TRBV5-1 and TRBJ1-4, with unresolved D. CDR3 size: 15 residues. Trimming left V 0 bases short and J 0 bases short, with 6 bases between. The germline CDR1 and CDR2 sequences are SGHRS and YFSETQ. CDR3 region: CASSLDSPTNEKLFF. CDR3 nucleotides: TGCGCCAGCAGCTTGGATTCCCCAACTAATGAAAAACTGTTTTTT.

The V gene is TRBV28, the J gene TRBJ1-2, with 12 bases identical to TRBD1. This CDR3 comprises 14 residues. Germline V gives CDR1 MDHEN, CDR2 SYDVKM. With V trimmed by 6 bases and J by 6 bases, 5 bases remained unmatched. In DNA form, the CDR3 reads TGTGCCAGCAGCCGAGGGACAGGGGGCGATGGCTACACCTTC. This encodes CASSRGTGGDGYTF.

The chain has TRBV23-1 and TRBJ1-2; 8 positions agree with TRBD1. TRBV23-1 is an ORF for which the function is uncertain. The CDR3 length is 15 residues. Trimming cost V 2 bases and J 1 base; bases outside gene matches: 3. CDR3 bases: TGCGCCAGCAGTCAAGGGGGACAGGTTAACTATGGCTACACCTTC. As protein: CASSQGGQVNYGYTF.

The chain couples TRBV5-1 to TRBJ1-2; D not resolved. Trimming stripped 0 bases from V and 3 bases from J, with 12 bases between. CDR1 and CDR2 from the germline V gene are SGHRS and YFSETQ. The CDR3 totals 15 residues. For the CDR3, the DNA is TGCGCCAGCAGCTTGGGCAGGATTCTCTACTATGGCTACACCTTC. Amino acid sequence: CASSLGRILYYGYTF.

The chain couples TRBV5-1 to TRBJ2-1; 11 bases fit TRBD2. V was pared by 4 bases and J by 6 bases, with 6 bases of the junction left unmatched. CDR3 size: 15 residues. The germline CDR1 and CDR2 sequences are SGHRS and YFSETQ. The CDR3 DNA reads TGCGCCAGCAGCCCGCTAGCGGGAGGAGCCAATGAGCAGTTCTTC. Translating gives CASSPLAGGANEQFF.

The chain has TRBV27 and TRBJ2-7; a possible D gene is TRBD2 (5 bases). This CDR3 region has 15 residues. Germline CDR1 reads MNHEY; CDR2 reads SMNVEV (reference sequence). Trimming removed 2 bases at V and 4 bases at J, with 15 bases between. CDR3 region: CASSLLTGSTYEQYF. DNA of the CDR3: TGTGCCAGCAGTTTACTTACGGGATCGACGTACGAGCAGTACTTC.

The chain uses TRBV10-3 and TRBJ1-1; 11 nucleotides agree with TRBD1. The trim removed 7 bases at V and 8 bases at J, leaving 9 bases unmatched. Germline loops: CDR1 ENHRY, CDR2 SYGVKD. The CDR3 runs to 14 residues. The CDR3 DNA sequence: TGTGCCATCACTACGGACAGGGGGCCCCTGGAAGCTTTCTTT. Its translation is CAITTDRGPLEAFF.